This record concerns one T cell receptor (beta chain) sequence. Its antigen is undetermined. Combining a sample-barcoded 5' primer with a J-beta primer mix, a second PCR ran for 7 to 11 cycles. The template-switch adaptor was a 5' adaptor with 12 random nucleotides. It tagged each cDNA molecule. TCRdb independently ran MiXCR on the 5' RACE reads; one entry per CDR3 protein. The sample records about 1.4 million distinct CDR3 sequences, roughly 59% being singletons. Every participating donor contributed around 9.5 milliliters of peripheral blood through a draw. The CDR3 is 15 residues long. Trimming cost V 2 bases and J 8 bases; bases outside gene matches: 9. Germline CDR1 and CDR2: SQVTM and ANQGSEA. This sample stems from a study of blood T cells in healthy people across ages. Study-wide results and caveats: Because donor CMV status was unknown, expanded clonotype changes were possibly confounded.

The V call is TRBV29-1, the J call TRBJ1-1; 12 positions match TRBD1. The source of this sequence is a man aged 18 to 35 in good health. Sequenced input: blood. The CDR3 here is CSVEFRDRGRWEAFF. CDR3 nucleotide sequence: TGCAGCGTTGAATTTCGGGACAGGGGGCGTTGGGAAGCTTTCTTT.